This TCR beta chain comes out of a study of T cell repertoires in ileal Crohn's disease. Study in general: Median disease duration was approximately eight years; approximately 32% smoked at surgery. Thiopurines (about 10) or anti-TNF agents (more than 17) were given postoperatively to about half. Study findings and constraints: Compared with non-smokers, active smokers at surgery showed more clonal expansions.

Worth noting for this clone: Its antigen is still unknown.

The CDR3 has 17 amino acids. Per the germline V gene, CDR1 is LNHDA and CDR2 is SQIVND (reference sequence). Trimming took 1 base from V and 0 from J; bases not matched to a gene: 5. Assay: immunoSEQ multiplex PCR; the TCRdb copy retains only in-frame clones and omits some. The repertoire holds approximately 13,000 clones, with over 75% as singletons. Specified time point: neoterminal ileum biopsy at postoperative endoscopy, about 6 months after surgery. This receptor was taken from an adult with Crohn's disease. The chain is built from TRBV19 and TRBJ2-2, with TRBD2 identical over 7 bases. Sequenced input: ileal tissue. This chain's CDR3 is CASSIGRGLTNTGELFF. In nucleotides, the CDR3 is TGTGCCAGTAGTATAGGTAGGGGACTAACGAACACCGGGGAGCTGTTTTTT.